The clone carrying this TCR beta chain is deemed medium-sized. Its antigen is undetermined. The CDR3 covers 14 residues. V lost 2 bases, J lost 5 bases, and 9 bases lay in between. The germline gives CDR1 SGHAT, CDR2 FQNNGV. The data derive from a study of siplizumab effects on memory and regulatory T cells. Overall study results and limits: Alloreactive CD4+ clones that could be mapped were on average about 74% Treg-derived with siplizumab, against 25% to 30% in controls. Naive T cell populations appeared to exhibit greater diversity than memory cells and appeared to be major alloresponse contributors.

Approximately 10^5 TCR templates underwent assay in every sample. Libraries were prepared by immunoSEQ multiplex PCR; TCRdb keeps only in-frame clonotypes and omits some of them. The table has 15,000 to 25,000 clones, about 45% seen once; the top ten hold about 5.5%. Over a period of around six days at 37 degrees C, the mixed lymphocyte reaction cells were cocultured. Responder PBMCs were stained with CFSE, stimulator PBMCs were tagged with Violet Dye, and the populations were combined 1:1. The chain carries TRBV11-2 and TRBJ1-4, with D uncertain. Specimen: CFSE-low (dividing) CD4+ T cells sorted from an allogeneic mixed lymphocyte reaction. This receptor was identified in a human donor in good health; the cells came from an allogeneic mixed lymphocyte reaction. Some clones in this sample may be carry-over from other donors' samples. DNA of the CDR3: TGTGCCAGCAGCTTAAACGCTCGGAATGAAAAACTGTTTTTT. Translation gives CASSLNARNEKLFF.